Below, one T cell receptor (beta chain) is given with its context. This CDR3 has 14 amino acids. Germline lookup yields CDR1 MNHEY and CDR2 SVGAGI. With 4 bases clipped from V and 5 bases from J, the junction kept 4 bases outside the gene matches. This record belongs to a study of cytomegalovirus exposure and HLA in healthy donors. Primers: 60 Vbeta forward and 13 Jbeta reverse. Using immunoSEQ multiplex PCR, the repertoire was profiled, and TCRdb retains in-frame clones only, with some absent. The sample holds fewer than 180,000 clones; 79% are singletons and the top ten take 3.5%. The sample consisted of PBMCs. The receptor was isolated from a human donor in good health. The chain is built from TRBV6-5 and TRBJ2-5; 10 nucleotides match TRBD2. The CDR3 protein is CASSSQREGETQYF. Here the CDR3 DNA reads TGTGCCAGCAGTTCTCAGCGGGAGGGGGAGACCCAGTACTTC.